The present entry profiles one TCR beta chain with its context. As originally analysed: Reference gene primer amplification gave estimated nucleated cell counts. Data came from immunoSEQ multiplex PCR; TCRdb stores just in-frame clones and leaves some out. That table is the source of V, J and clone size, and D and trimming were worked out from the DNA. The repertoire includes 150,000 to 160,000 clones, about 79% of them detected once, and about 8.9% sits in the top ten. This specimen belongs to a study of blood T cell repertoires in COVID-19. About the research overall: From T cells, B-cell-depleted T cells, or PBMCs came the material, which was cDNA or gDNA.

Trimming removed 7 bases from V and 3 bases from J, with 11 bases in between. Per the germline V gene, CDR1 is ENHRY and CDR2 is SYGVKD. The CDR3 loop spans 13 amino acids. The chain carries TRBV10-3 and TRBJ2-3; D might be TRBD1 (5 bases). What was sequenced was peripheral blood. The sequence came from a woman aged 50 to 60 with acute or convalescent COVID-19. CDR3 protein: CAIMAPGTDTQYF. The CDR3 coding sequence is TGTGCCATCATGGCCCCAGGGACAGATACGCAGTATTTT.